These 10 T cell receptor beta chains originate from one sample sequenced in a study of beta chain features in type 1 diabetes (dated 2018 in TCRdb). The library was generated by the immunoSEQ multiplex PCR assay. All of the isolated RNA was reverse transcribed with the High Capacity cDNA Reverse Transcription Kit, so expressed TCRB transcripts were sequenced. The table comes from immuneACCESS by way of TCRdb, which keeps in-frame sequences with V and J called. Part of the clones is missing from these tables; in studies checked, under half for an unresolved V gene and the rest for unknown reasons. Within this sample are hundreds of thousands of clones, with around 28% of them counted one time only. The top ten constitute roughly 0.06% of the sample. Sequencing was performed on naive CD4+ T cells from blood. Sample cell subset or site, as interpreted from the label and publication: true naive CD4+ T cells. Source of these receptors: a man between 18 and 29 years old in good health.

The rearrangement links TRBV2 to TRBJ2-4; D uncertain. This CDR3 spans 12 amino acids. With 6 bases removed from V and 7 bases from J, the gap between germline ends came to 10 bases. The germline V gene encodes CDR1 SNHLY and CDR2 FYNNEI. CDR3 bases: TGTGCCAGCAGGTCGGACGGGAACATTCAGTACTTC. It is translated as CASRSDGNIQYF.

This chain uses TRBV28 with TRBJ2-4; a possible D gene is TRBD2 (6 bases). The CDR3 runs 14 residues. From germline, CDR1 is MDHEN and CDR2 SYDVKM. The CDR3 here is CAIADRGPKNIQYF. As DNA, the CDR3 is TGTGCTATAGCGGACCGGGGCCCCAAAAACATTCAGTACTTC.

The rearrangement links TRBV25-1 to TRBJ2-7; tentatively, D is TRBD1 (5 bases). CDR3 length: 12 residues. Trimming pared 8 bases from V and 5 bases from J, leaving 13 bases between. CDR1 MGHDK and CDR2 SYGVNS come from the germline V gene. The CDR3 DNA follows: TGTGCCAGCCGAACAGACAGCCACGAGCAGTACTTC. Protein sequence: CASRTDSHEQYF.

This clone was detected only a few times. The same CDR3 also results from other DNA sequences found in this sample. The chain employs TRBV2 and TRBJ2-3; D uncertain. CDR1 and CDR2 from the germline V gene are SNHLY and FYNNEI. V gave up 4 bases and J gave up 4 bases, with 3 bases separating them. The CDR3 totals 11 residues. In nucleotides, the CDR3 is TGTGCCAGCAGTGTCTCAGATACGCAGTATTTT. Translation: CASSVSDTQYF.

The chain is built from TRBV7-2 and TRBJ2-7, with 9 bases identical to TRBD2. This CDR3 has 15 residues. Germline values: CDR1 SGHTA, CDR2 FQGNSA. The junction had 8 bases not matched to a gene; V was cut back by 3 bases and J by 5 bases. The CDR3 sequence is CASSFSGTSNHEQYF. The CDR3 DNA follows: TGTGCCAGCAGCTTCTCCGGGACTAGCAACCACGAGCAGTACTTC.

The table lists this clone with a few counts. The genes are TRBV15 and TRBJ2-1; D is uncertain. This CDR3 is 14 amino acids long. Trimming shortened V by 5 bases and J by 3 bases, and 11 bases separated the two germline ends. Germline CDR1 is LNHNV and CDR2 is YYDKDF (reference sequence). The CDR3 spells CATSRGGSYNEQFF. The CDR3 nucleotides are TGTGCCACCAGCCGTGGTGGCAGCTACAATGAGCAGTTCTTC.

This clone was picked up a small number of times. The chain carries TRBV28 and TRBJ2-4; TRBD1 is a possible D gene (5 bases). Trimming pared 7 bases from V and 7 bases from J, leaving 23 bases between. Per the germline V gene, CDR1 is MDHEN and CDR2 is SYDVKM. CDR3 length: 16 amino acids. In DNA form, the CDR3 reads TGTGCCAGCATGGATTGGCAGGGTGGTGACGGGAACATTCAGTACTTC. Translated: CASMDWQGGDGNIQYF.

Only a few counts were recorded for this clone. This sequence joins TRBV30 and TRBJ2-3; possibly TRBD1 for D (5 bases). This CDR3 spans 16 amino acids. V lost 0 bases and J lost 3, with 16 bases in between. CDR1 is GTSNPN and CDR2 is SVGIG in the germline V gene (reference sequence). The DNA of the CDR3 is TGTGCCTGGAGTGTCTCCCGGACACCCAGAACAGATACGCAGTATTTT. Its translation: CAWSVSRTPRTDTQYF.

The chain has TRBV30 and TRBJ1-2, with TRBD1 matching 7 bases. This CDR3 region has 12 residues. From germline, CDR1 is GTSNPN and CDR2 SVGIG (reference sequence). Trimming cost V 5 bases and J 6 bases; bases outside gene matches: 6. The CDR3 spells CAWGDGTDGYTF. The CDR3, as DNA: TGTGCCTGGGGGGACGGGACAGATGGCTACACCTTC.

A single count supports this clone. The chain couples TRBV6-5 to TRBJ2-7; D might be TRBD1 or TRBD2, each matching 6 bases. Germline lookup yields CDR1 MNHEY and CDR2 SVGAGI. This CDR3 has 16 amino acids. Trimming removed 0 bases from V and 0 bases from J, with 12 bases in between. The CDR3 DNA sequence: TGTGCCAGCAGTTACTCATACGGGGGCAGCTCCTACGAGCAGTACTTC. Translation: CASSYSYGGSSYEQYF.